This T cell receptor (beta chain) was identified during a study of cytomegalovirus exposure and HLA in healthy donors (dated by TCRdb to between 2016 and 2019). General notes on the study: An earlier analysis of about 560 of the donors reported 276 Gb of sequence data and 117 million unique TCR beta sequences obtained from some 200 million T cells. Approximately 300 gigabases of sequencing data and around 88 million unique TCR sequences made up an early release that covered several hundred HLA-typed donors. Of the roughly 390 genotyped donors, over 80% were placed in the genetic ancestry cluster associated with self-reported Caucasian donors. The study was designed to test whether signatures of past pathogen exposure could be identified by cataloging public T cell receptors. The study used immunosequencing to profile the T cell repertoires of hundreds of subjects and linked those repertoires to cytomegalovirus serostatus. Besides the first cohort of roughly 700 subjects, a separate validation cohort made up of roughly 120 different subjects was used. To predict cytomegalovirus infection status, the study brought together high-throughput TCR immunosequencing, statistical association of individual TCRs with disease status, and machine learning. A later analysis re-analyzed previously published TCR beta repertoires from 500 to 700 donors and added high-resolution HLA genotyping to study TCR occurrence patterns. In the later analysis, no new phenotypic data were used to find candidate immune exposures; instead, reliance was placed on TCR beta sequences and their occurrence across donors. An earlier analysis of a few hundred of the donors applied high-throughput TCR beta sequencing to assess whether each TCR beta V gene segment acted as functional or pseudogenic. Donor age, sex, ethnicity and CMV serostatus were compiled together with the repertoire data. A later genetic analysis used genome-wide SNP genotypes for about 60% of the roughly 700 donors, treating that subset as a discovery cohort. All discovery cohort repertoires had been generated using a single sequencing platform. Class I and class II HLA loci were covered by the typing at four-digit resolution. The number of donors typed differed by locus, with roughly 620-630 for A, B, C, DRB1 and DQB1, around 520 for DQA1, 600 to 610 for DPA1, and 450 to 480 for DPB1. Four to six DR-DQ haplotypes were handled as single units for association and clustering, since linkage in the cohort was strong. Among 300 to 500 genotyped donors of the cohort, an average of around 250,000 unique TCR beta nucleotide sequences was sequenced per donor, of which about 19% were non-productive.

On this clone itself: Its recognized antigen is unknown. No base-level quality is on record; no much larger clone is a single base apart.

Study-wide findings and limitations: Linkage disequilibrium might explain the correlated functional status among segregating V segments, but an unknown experimental factor could not be ruled out. The only immune exposure information available for the cohort was CMV serostatus. In vitro tests confirmed that a few of the cytomegalovirus-associated TCR beta chains recognize cytomegalovirus antigens. The cohort was sequenced for TCR beta chains only, and without alpha or paired-chain data the features that could be detected were limited. In a later analysis, several top co-occurrence clusters were reported to appear linked to parvovirus B19, influenza, CMV and Epstein-Barr virus. A group of highly shared sequence variants was considered likely to be a technical artifact of the sequencing pipeline. Roughly uniform sequencing depth across donors was assumed in presence/absence analyses, although this assumption may not hold. At a false discovery rate of 0.05, a later analysis linked under 20,000 TCR beta sequences to specific HLA alleles. Compared with equally common non-associated chains, HLA-associated TCR beta chains in a later analysis were more clonally expanded and had lower generation probabilities. In an earlier analysis of 587 of the donors, most TCR beta V segments were observed in productive rearrangements about 87% or about 30% of the time, broadly matching IMGT annotations. A further reported finding was that TCR beta sequences accurately predicted the HLA-A and HLA-B alleles for most subjects in the first cohort. When HLA alleles, especially DR and DQ, strongly co-occurred, TCR associations were difficult to assign to individual alleles. Most TCR sequences were seen in very few donors, while some public TCRs were found in many individuals. The classifier was reported to diagnose cytomegalovirus status with high specificity and sensitivity in both the original and validation cohorts. Because counts were too low, 15 to 20 rarely observed V segments, including chromosome 9 orphons, were left out of the earlier analysis of 587 of the donors. HLA typing was unavailable for some donors at each locus, so association tests used only the typed subset. V-gene and J-gene trimming of TCR beta chains was associated with a missense DCLRE1C variant in a later genetic analysis, and the association was replicated in an independent cohort. Because the 87-base-pair reads could not distinguish some IMGT-functional V segments, including TRBV6-2 and TRBV6-3, those segments were excluded. The authors suggested that the approach could potentially be generalized to other disease states and immunological phenotypes. A later analysis found that TCR association rates varied across HLA loci, with DRB1 alleles showing the most associated TCRs and HLA-C alleles the fewest. In a later analysis, most CMV-associated TCR beta chains were found to appear HLA-restricted, with HLA associations seemingly driven largely by CMV exposure. A total of roughly 160 TCR beta chains were listed by the study as associated with cytomegalovirus. A later genetic analysis reported fewer N-insertions in productive TCRs among donors in an Asian-associated ancestry cluster than the approximately 670-donor mean.

Libraries came from the immunoSEQ multiplex PCR assay. A mixture of 60 forward primers for TCR Vbeta segments and 13 reverse primers for TCR Jbeta segments was used in the multiplex PCR. Amplification of the CDR3 region of rearranged TCR beta genes was performed with a multiplex PCR assay on genomic DNA. The amplified TCR beta libraries were sequenced on the Illumina HiSeq System as 87-base-pair reads. As for how the authors treated the data: A later analysis tallied approximately 87 million unique TCR beta chains across the 610 or so repertoires, and roughly 11 million of those chains were shared by two or more donors. To remove PCR and sequencing errors, raw reads were error-corrected and collapsed into unique sequences using a nearest-neighbor algorithm that merged closely related sequences. To assign V, D and J gene segments, CDR3 sequences were aligned to IMGT reference sequences. For a sequence to be retained, a match of at least six nucleotides to both a V gene segment and a J gene segment was required. A rearrangement counted as productive if the CDR3 had no stop codons and remained in frame with V and J, and every other rearrangement counted as non-productive. Following IMGT convention, CDR3 was defined as the stretch from the second conserved V-encoded cysteine to the conserved J-encoded phenylalanine. The earlier analysis of a few hundred of the donors excluded any sequence lacking an unambiguous match to a single V gene segment. An earlier analysis of a few hundred of the donors classified V segments as functional when productive rearrangements were above 56.7% and as segregating when the standard deviation between donors was above 5%. A statistical classification framework was developed to diagnose cytomegalovirus status using the catalog of TCR beta chain sequences. In a later analysis, TCR nucleotide sequences were compared against IMGT/GENE-DB human TR gene sequences so that V and J genes could be assigned. In a later analysis, CDR3 sequences and most-parsimonious VDJ recombination scenarios were assigned using the TCRdist pipeline. In a later analysis, each TCR beta chain was defined by its CDR3 amino acid sequence together with its V-gene family, and reads lacking a unique V-gene family were excluded. In a later analysis, fewer than 650 highly shared, low-generation-probability nucleotide sequences were removed to address suspected cross-contamination and a sequencing artifact. In a later analysis, a clonal expansion index for each public chain was calculated from normalized within-repertoire ranks of inferred template counts. A later analysis computed generation probabilities with a VDJ recombination model fitted to out-of-frame rearrangements, and checked the results against IGoR. Hypergeometric tests were used in a later analysis to score TCR-TCR, TCR-HLA and TCR-CMV co-occurrence, with a repertoire-size bias correction applied to the TCR pairs. False discovery rates were estimated in a later analysis by permuting HLA or CMV assignments 20 times. A later analysis grouped co-occurring TCRs with DBSCAN, adding TCRdist sequence similarity when clustering within HLA-allele-positive subsets. Repertoires with fewer than 30,000 or more than 120,000 public chains, plus five repertoires with anomalous nucleotide sharing, were excluded from co-occurrence clustering. This is the immuneACCESS table as TCRdb keeps it, with only in-frame sequences that have V and J called. A part of the clones is gone; compared with another copy, unresolved V genes explain less than half, and the rest is unexplained. The V and J calls and clone size come from that table; D and trimming were worked out from the DNA. This sample comprises 200,000 to 250,000 clones, around 80% of them detected only once. The top ten constitute roughly 2.6% of the sample.

V and J are truncated by 0 bases and 0 bases respectively, leaving an intervening sequence of 9 bases. The CDR3 has 15 amino acids, counting the end cysteine and phenylalanine. Solely the CDR3 DNA is kept, with 45 bases framed from the first base. Taken from the germline V gene, the CDR1 and CDR2 loops are SGDLS and YYNGEE. In total, roughly 710 healthy bone marrow donors made up the cohort. All cohort members were sampled while nominally healthy, although unrecorded immune exposures were likely present. The donor was CMV seropositive and was included in the group of approximately 300 seropositive cohort members. Each donor provided a peripheral blood sample, and peripheral blood mononuclear cells were used for TCR beta sequencing. Genomic DNA extraction from the blood cell samples was performed with the Qiagen DNeasy Blood Extraction Kit.

The rearrangement joined TRBV9 to TRBJ2-5; 7 matching bases give a weak D call of TRBD1. This sequence was found in a woman aged 60-75 years in good health and CMV-seropositive. The sequencing sample was made of PBMCs. The DNA is TGTGCCAGCAGCGTAGCAGGGGGGTACCAAGAGACCCAGTACTTC. Its protein is CASSVAGGYQETQYF.